These 8 T cell receptor beta chains share one sample of origin, sequenced in a study of T-cell reconstitution after alpha-beta-depleted transplantation in children. Unique molecular identifiers featured in how the TCRbeta library was prepared. TCRdb fed the PCR reads into MiXCR, producing one record per CDR3 protein. The sample lists approximately 1,000,000 distinct CDR3 sequences, under 30% occurring once. Sequencing was performed on PBMCs, mostly from graft donor cells, taken 360 days after TCRalphabeta/CD19-depleted stem cell transplant. Every receptor here comes from a boy younger than two who had a stem cell transplant for SCID, so the T cells may come from the graft donor.

CDR3 loop: CASTTGLLSYEQYF. The CDR3 region has the DNA TGTGCCAGCACCACGGGACTCCTCTCCTACGAGCAGTACTTC. The gene calls are TRBV12-3 or TRBV12-4 and TRBJ2-7; tentatively, D is TRBD2 (6 bases). The ends were cut back, 7 bases at V and 0 bases at J, with 13 bases in the middle. CDR3 length equals 14 residues.

The sample holds a few counts of this clonotype. The gene calls are TRBV7-9 and TRBJ2-1; a possible D gene is TRBD2 (5 bases). This CDR3 has 13 residues. Per germline, CDR1 SEHNR and CDR2 FQNEAQ (reference sequence). V lost 1 base, J lost 9 bases, and 10 bases lay in between. The CDR3 reads CASSLERGIEQFF. CDR3 nucleotide sequence: TGTGCCAGCAGCTTAGAACGGGGTATTGAGCAGTTCTTC.

The chain uses TRBV20-1 and TRBJ1-1, with 8 nucleotides matching TRBD1. CDR3 length: 14 amino acids. Germline assignment: CDR1 DFQATT and CDR2 SNEGSKA (reference sequence). With V trimmed by 3 bases and J by 5 bases, 8 bases remained unmatched. CDR3 sequence reads: CSASLDRVGTEAFF. CDR3 in DNA: TGCAGTGCTAGTTTGGACAGGGTGGGAACTGAAGCTTTCTTT.

This clonotype was seen a few times. V usage is TRBV20-1 and J usage is TRBJ2-3; 8 bases line up with TRBD2. Germline values: CDR1 DFQATT, CDR2 SNEGSKA (reference sequence). V shed 4 bases, J shed 1 base, and the junction held 1 base outside the gene matches. CDR3 length: 13 residues. The CDR3 DNA follows: TGCAGTGCTAATAGCGGGGGCACAGATACGCAGTATTTT. Encoded protein: CSANSGGTDTQYF.

This clonotype was seen a handful of times. The genes are TRBV18 and TRBJ1-5, with 8 bases identical to TRBD1. Losses at the gene ends were 4 bases for V and 5 bases for J; bases not matched to a gene: 4. Germline assignment: CDR1 KGHSH and CDR2 LQKENI. The CDR3 length is 14 residues. The CDR3 spells CASSLDRGYQPQHF. CDR3 DNA sequence: TGTGCCAGCTCACTCGACAGGGGTTATCAGCCCCAGCATTTT.

In this sample, this clonotype turned up a few times. The CDR3 is CSARDGAGGPFETQYF. The DNA of the CDR3 is TGCAGTGCTAGAGATGGGGCGGGGGGGCCCTTTGAGACCCAGTACTTC. The genes are TRBV20-1 and TRBJ2-5, with 9 bases that match TRBD2. Trimming removed 0 bases from V and 5 bases from J; junction bases left unmatched: 10. Germline-derived CDR1 and CDR2 are DFQATT and SNEGSKA (reference sequence). The CDR3 totals 16 residues.

The genes are TRBV29-1 and TRBJ1-1; 8 nucleotides align to TRBD1. The junction had 6 bases not matched to a gene; V was cut back by 1 base and J by 2 bases. The CDR3 totals 15 residues. Germline V gives CDR1 SQVTM, CDR2 ANQGSEA. The CDR3 protein is CSVEGTGRQNTEAFF. The CDR3 DNA follows: TGCAGCGTTGAAGGGACAGGGAGGCAAAACACTGAAGCTTTCTTT.

The chain carries TRBV25-1 and TRBJ2-5, with 8 nucleotides matching TRBD2. J gave up 7 bases and V 5 bases, and 9 bases lay outside the gene matches. Germline V gene lookup returns CDR1 MGHDK and CDR2 SYGVNS. This CDR3 has 14 amino acids. CDR3: CASSPRLALGTQYF. The CDR3 bases are TGTGCCAGCAGTCCCCGACTAGCGCTGGGGACCCAGTACTTC.